This T cell receptor beta chain emerged from a study of blood T cell repertoires in COVID-19. Study-level background: Specimens from acute and convalescent COVID-19 originated in the United States, Italy and Spain. Sources were T cells, B-cell-depleted T cells, or PBMCs; the material itself was cDNA or gDNA.

The germline gives CDR1 MNHEY, CDR2 SMNVEV (reference sequence). V dropped 5 bases and J dropped 1; count of bases not matched to a gene: 8. CDR3 length: 16 amino acids. Per the original data handling: Estimated nucleated cell counts came from reference gene primer amplification. Profiling relied on immunoSEQ multiplex PCR, and the TCRdb table lists in-frame clones only, not all of them. The DNA was the basis for D and trimming; V, J and clone size are from that table. The table shows about 280,000 clones, with around 90% occurring only once. V usage is TRBV27 and J usage is TRBJ2-3; the match to TRBD2 covers 8 bases. The clonotype was recovered from a man aged 18 to 29 with active or convalescent COVID-19. Input material: peripheral blood. The CDR3 is CASSTRGGMGTDTQYF. The CDR3 nucleotides read TGTGCCAGCAGTACCCGGGGGGGGATGGGCACAGATACGCAGTATTTT.